These 3 T cell receptor beta chains share one sample of origin, sequenced in a study of OX40 agonist ivuxolimab in advanced cancers. Measured with immunoSEQ multiplex PCR; TCRdb has only the in-frame clones, and not every one. The repertoire holds fewer than 30,000 clones, with approximately 86% as singletons. The sample in question was CD4+ or CD8+ T cells sorted from blood, obtained in a trial of the OX40 agonist ivuxolimab. Source of these receptors: an adult with an advanced solid tumor such as melanoma, head and neck, liver or kidney cancer.

The CDR3 DNA follows: TGCGCCAGCAGCCAAGCCCCCCCCTACGGGATCGGCTACAATGAGCAGTTCTTC. Protein product: CASSQAPPYGIGYNEQFF. The V gene is TRBV4-1, the J gene TRBJ2-1, with D maybe TRBD2 (5 bases). The germline V gene has CDR1 MGHRA and CDR2 YSYEKL. V lost 1 base and J 3 bases, leaving 19 bases between the germline ends. The CDR3 totals 18 residues.

The rearrangement uses TRBV6-5 and TRBJ2-7, with TRBD2 as a possible D gene (6 bases). Trimming cost V 2 bases and J 5 bases, with 13 bases left between them. CDR1 is MNHEY and CDR2 is SVGAGI in the germline V gene. This CDR3 is built from 14 residues. The CDR3 region is CASSYRTRRDEQYF. The CDR3 nucleotides are TGTGCCAGCAGTTACCGCACCAGGAGGGACGAGCAGTACTTC.

V and J are TRBV27 and TRBJ2-5; perhaps TRBD1 as D (6 bases). Trimming shortened V by 6 bases and J by 5 bases, and 19 bases separated the two germline ends. CDR3 length: 15 residues. The V gene's germline CDR1 is MNHEY and CDR2 SMNVEV (reference sequence). CDR3 DNA: TGTGCCAGCAGCAACTCTGCCACAACAGGGGAGACCCAGTACTTC. Its translation: CASSNSATTGETQYF.